This TCR beta chain was profiled in a study of cytomegalovirus exposure and HLA in healthy donors. The germline V gene has CDR1 SGHRS and CDR2 YFSETQ. The length of the CDR3 is 14 residues. Trimming cost V 4 bases and J 6 bases, with 16 bases left between them. PCR used 60 Vbeta primers and 13 Jbeta primers. This table comes from immunoSEQ multiplex PCR, and its TCRdb copy is limited to in-frame clones, with some not included. The sample has more than 95,000 clones, over 60% seen once. The clonotype was recovered from a man in his fifties or sixties in good health and CMV-seropositive. Sequencing input: PBMCs. The chain couples TRBV5-1 to TRBJ1-2, with D possibly matching TRBD1 (6 bases). CDR3 in DNA: TGCGCCAGCAGCCCACTTCCGGGACAAAATGGCTACACCTTC. It codes for CASSPLPGQNGYTF.